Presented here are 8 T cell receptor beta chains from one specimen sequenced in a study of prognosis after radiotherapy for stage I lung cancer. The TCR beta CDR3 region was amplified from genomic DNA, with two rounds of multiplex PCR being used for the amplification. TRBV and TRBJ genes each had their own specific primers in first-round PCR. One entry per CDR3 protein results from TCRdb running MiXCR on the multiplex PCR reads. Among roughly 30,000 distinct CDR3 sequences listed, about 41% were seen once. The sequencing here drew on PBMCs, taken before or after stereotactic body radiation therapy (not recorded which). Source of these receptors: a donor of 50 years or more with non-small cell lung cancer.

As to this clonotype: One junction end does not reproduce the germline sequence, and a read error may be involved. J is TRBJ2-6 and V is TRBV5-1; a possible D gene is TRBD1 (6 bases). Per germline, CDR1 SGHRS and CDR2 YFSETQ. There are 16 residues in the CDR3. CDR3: CASSRDMFSGANVLTF. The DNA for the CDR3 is TGCGCCAGCAGCCGGGACATGTTCTCTGGTGCCAACGTCCTGACTTTC.

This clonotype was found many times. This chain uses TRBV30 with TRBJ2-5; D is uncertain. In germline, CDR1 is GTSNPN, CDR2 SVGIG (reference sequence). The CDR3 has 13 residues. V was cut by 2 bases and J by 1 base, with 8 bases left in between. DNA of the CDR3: TGTGCCTGGAGTCGTGGGGTCCAAGAGACCCAGTACTTC. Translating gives CAWSRGVQETQYF.

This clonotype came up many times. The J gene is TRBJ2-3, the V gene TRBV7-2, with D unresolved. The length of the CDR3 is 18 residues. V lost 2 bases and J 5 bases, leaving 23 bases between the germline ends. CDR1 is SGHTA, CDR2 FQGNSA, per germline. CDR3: CASSLQSGNKGGGDTQYF. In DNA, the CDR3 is TGTGCCAGCAGCTTACAGAGTGGGAACAAGGGTGGCGGAGATACGCAGTATTTT.

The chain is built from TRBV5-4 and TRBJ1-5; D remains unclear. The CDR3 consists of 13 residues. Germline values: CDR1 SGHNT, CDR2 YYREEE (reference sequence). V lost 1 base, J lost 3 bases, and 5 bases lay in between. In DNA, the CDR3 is TGTGCCAGCAGCTTGAGCTACAATCAGCCCCAGCATTTT. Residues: CASSLSYNQPQHF.

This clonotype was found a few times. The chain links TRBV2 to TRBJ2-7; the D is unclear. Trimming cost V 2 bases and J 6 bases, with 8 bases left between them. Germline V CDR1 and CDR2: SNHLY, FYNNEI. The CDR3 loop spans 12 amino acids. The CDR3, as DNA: TGTGCCAGCAGTGAATTAGGGTGCGAGCAGTACTTC. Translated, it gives CASSELGCEQYF.

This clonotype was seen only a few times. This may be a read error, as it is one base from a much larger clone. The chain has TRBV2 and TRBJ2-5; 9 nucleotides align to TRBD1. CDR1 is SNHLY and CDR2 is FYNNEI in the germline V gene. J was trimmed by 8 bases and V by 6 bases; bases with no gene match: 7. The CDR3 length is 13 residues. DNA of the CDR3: TGTGCCAGCAGGACAGGGGGAGGAGATACCCAGTACTTC. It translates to CASRTGGGDTQYF.

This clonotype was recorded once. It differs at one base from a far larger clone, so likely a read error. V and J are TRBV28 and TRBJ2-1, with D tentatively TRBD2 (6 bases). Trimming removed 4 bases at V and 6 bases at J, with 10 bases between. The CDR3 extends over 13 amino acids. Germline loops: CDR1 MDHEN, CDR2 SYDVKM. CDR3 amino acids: CASSSVLANEQFF. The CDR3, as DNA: TGTGCCAGCAGTTCCGTACTAGCCAATGAGCAGTTCTTC.

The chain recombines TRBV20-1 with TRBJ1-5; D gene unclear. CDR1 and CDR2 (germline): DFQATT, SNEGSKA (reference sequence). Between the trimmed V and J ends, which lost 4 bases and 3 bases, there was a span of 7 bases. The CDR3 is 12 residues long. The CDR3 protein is CSATGPNQPQHF. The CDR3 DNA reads TGCAGTGCTACGGGCCCCAATCAGCCCCAGCATTTT.